Listed below are T cell receptor beta chains from one sample, sequenced in a study of blood T cell repertoires in COVID-19. The protocol was immunoSEQ multiplex PCR, while the TCRdb copy is restricted to in-frame clones and leaves out a portion. Of a few hundred thousand clones in the sample, roughly 89% were seen once. The sequencing input was PBMCs or T cells enriched from blood (not recorded which). These receptors all come from a woman aged 18-29 years with acute COVID-19. CDR3s include the opening cysteine and the closing phenylalanine or tryptophan. The D gene is left open where the match is weak. Clone size, where shown, is once, few, many, or a class for clones that have expanded.

d_call	j_call	cdr3_length	v_call	clone_size	cdr3_aa	cdr3_nt
TRBD1	TRBJ1-3	14	TRBV19	.	CASSWTGSGNTIYF	TGTGCCAGTAGCTGGACAGGCTCTGGAAACACCATATATTTT
.	TRBJ1-4	12	TRBV24-1	.	CATSEAEGKLFF	TGTGCCACCAGTGAGGCAGAGGGAAAACTGTTTTTT
.	TRBJ1-4	16	TRBV28	.	CASSLWGAMGNEKLFF	TGTGCCAGCAGTTTATGGGGGGCTATGGGAAATGAAAAACTGTTTTTT
.	TRBJ1-1	15	TRBV27	.	CASSPRFSMNTEAFF	TGTGCCAGCAGCCCCAGGTTCTCAATGAACACTGAAGCTTTCTTT
TRBD1	TRBJ2-4	17	TRBV27	.	CASSLWSGGASKNIQYF	TGTGCCAGCAGTTTATGGTCAGGGGGCGCGTCCAAAAACATTCAGTACTTC
.	TRBJ1-2	13	TRBV3-1/TRBV3-2	.	CASSPTANYGYTF	TGTGCCAGCAGCCCGACAGCTAACTATGGCTACACCTTC
.	TRBJ2-3	12	TRBV15	.	CATSKRTDTQYF	TGTGCCACCAGCAAGAGGACAGATACGCAGTATTTT
TRBD2	TRBJ2-1	18	TRBV15	.	CATSRDQVASGTYNEQFF	TGTGCCACCAGCAGAGATCAGGTGGCTAGCGGGACTTACAATGAGCAGTTCTTC
.	TRBJ2-1	15	TRBV13	.	CASSSRYRTDNEQFF	TGTGCCAGCAGCTCACGGTATAGGACAGACAATGAGCAGTTCTTC
TRBD2	TRBJ2-1	19	TRBV14	.	CASSHNSPSLAGGAMEQFF	TGTGCCAGCAGCCACAATTCCCCCTCCCTAGCGGGGGGAGCTATGGAGCAGTTCTTC
TRBD1	TRBJ2-1	15	TRBV4-3	.	CASSLGTATYNEQFF	TGCGCCAGCAGCCTAGGGACAGCTACCTACAATGAGCAGTTCTTC
TRBD1	TRBJ1-6	15	TRBV6-5	.	CASSLGTALNSPLHF	TGTGCCAGCAGTTTGGGGACAGCCCTTAATTCACCCCTCCACTTT
.	TRBJ1-4	14	TRBV7-9	.	CASSPGTVGEKLFF	TGTGCCAGCAGCCCCGGGACTGTGGGTGAAAAACTGTTTTTT
TRBD1	TRBJ2-5	14	TRBV18	.	CASSHRGLQETQYF	TGTGCCAGCTCCCACAGGGGGCTCCAAGAGACCCAGTACTTC
TRBD1	TRBJ1-3	16	TRBV3-1/TRBV3-2	.	CASSQVGQWPGNTIYF	TGTGCCAGCAGCCAGGTGGGACAGTGGCCTGGAAACACCATATATTTT
TRBD2	TRBJ2-1	15	TRBV6-5	.	CASDTSGRPQRSQFF	TGTGCCAGCGACACTAGCGGGAGGCCCCAGAGATCGCAGTTCTTC
.	TRBJ2-2	12	TRBV27	.	CASRSGAGELFF	TGTGCCAGCAGGTCCGGGGCCGGGGAGCTGTTTTTT
.	TRBJ1-5	15	TRBV24-1	.	CATSATGSSNQPQHF	TGTGCCACCAGTGCTACAGGCTCCAGCAATCAGCCCCAGCATTTT
.	TRBJ2-7	13	TRBV19	.	CASSGLGSYEQYF	TGTGCCAGTAGTGGGCTGGGCTCCTACGAGCAGTACTTC
TRBD1	TRBJ2-2	13	TRBV12-3/TRBV12-4	.	CASSRQGTGELFF	TGTGCCAGCAGTCGACAGGGAACCGGGGAGCTGTTTTTT
TRBD1	TRBJ1-6	15	TRBV4-2	.	CASSPQGQDNSPLHF	TGTGCCAGCAGCCCACAGGGGCAGGATAATTCACCCCTCCACTTT
TRBD1	TRBJ1-6	14	TRBV2	.	CAIQTGGYDSPLHF	TGTGCCATCCAGACAGGGGGCTACGATTCACCCCTCCACTTT
.	TRBJ2-1	16	TRBV18	.	CASSPRGTITYNEQFF	TGTGCCAGCTCACCACGCGGGACGATAACCTACAATGAGCAGTTCTTC
TRBD2	TRBJ2-3	20	TRBV27	.	CASNLRGLAGVTTSTDTQYF	TGTGCCAGCAACCTTCGGGGACTAGCGGGAGTAACTACCAGCACAGATACGCAGTATTTT
.	TRBJ2-7	14	TRBV2	.	CASSDIVGRNEQYF	TGTGCCAGCAGTGATATTGTGGGGCGGAACGAGCAGTACTTC
.	TRBJ2-5	15	TRBV6-2/TRBV6-3	once	CASSYWGRPQETQYF	TGTGCCAGCAGTTACTGGGGGCGGCCGCAAGAGACCCAGTACTTC
TRBD1	TRBJ2-1	15	TRBV18	.	CASSPQQGAPNEQFF	TGTGCCAGCTCACCCCAGCAGGGGGCCCCCAATGAGCAGTTCTTC
TRBD2	TRBJ2-7	15	TRBV10-3	few	CAVAGLAGELREQYF	TGTGCCGTCGCAGGACTAGCGGGAGAGTTACGCGAGCAGTACTTC
.	TRBJ2-7	13	TRBV11-3	.	CASSLKATGEQYF	TGTGCCAGCAGCTTGAAGGCCACGGGGGAGCAGTACTTC
TRBD1	TRBJ1-4	18	TRBV4-2	.	CASSLEQGFGAGNEKLFF	TGTGCCAGCAGCCTAGAACAGGGGTTTGGGGCTGGAAATGAAAAACTGTTTTTT
.	TRBJ1-5	11	TRBV30	.	CAWSTGQPQHF	TGTGCCTGGAGTACGGGGCAGCCCCAGCATTTT
.	TRBJ1-6	12	TRBV27	.	CASSSSLSPLHF	TGTGCCAGCAGTTCCTCACTCTCACCCCTCCACTTT
TRBD2	TRBJ2-1	16	TRBV19	.	CASSFRGLAADNEQFF	TGTGCCAGTAGTTTTCGTGGACTAGCCGCGGACAATGAGCAGTTCTTC
.	TRBJ2-7	13	TRBV28	.	CASSLGGSYEQYF	TGTGCCAGCAGTTTAGGAGGGAGCTACGAGCAGTACTTC
TRBD1	TRBJ1-1	14	TRBV6-5	.	CASRGQNHGTEAFF	TGTGCCAGTAGGGGACAGAATCATGGAACTGAAGCTTTCTTT
.	TRBJ1-4	16	TRBV7-6	.	CASSSTGSRINEKLFF	TGTGCCAGCAGCTCTACAGGGTCGCGGATTAATGAAAAACTGTTTTTT
TRBD2	TRBJ2-3	17	TRBV6-2/TRBV6-3	.	CASSYGGLAGYRDTQYF	TGTGCCAGCAGTTACGGGGGACTAGCGGGATACAGGGATACGCAGTATTTT
.	TRBJ2-7	15	TRBV15	.	CATSRDPTGSYEQYF	TGTGCCACCAGCAGAGATCCCACAGGCTCCTACGAGCAGTACTTC
.	TRBJ2-5	19	TRBV19	.	CASSAPRVVVGGGQETQYF	TGTGCCAGTAGTGCCCCGAGGGTCGTAGTTGGCGGTGGACAAGAGACCCAGTACTTC
TRBD2	TRBJ2-7	18	TRBV3-1/TRBV3-2	.	CASSQDYSSGRAPYEQYF	TGTGCCAGCAGCCAAGACTACTCTAGCGGGAGGGCCCCCTACGAGCAGTACTTC
TRBD1	TRBJ1-3	13	TRBV28	.	CASRDRDGNTIYF	TGTGCCAGCCGGGACAGGGATGGAAACACCATATATTTT
.	TRBJ1-5	14	TRBV5-1	.	CASSPEGSNQPQHF	TGCGCCAGCAGCCCGGAGGGGAGCAATCAGCCCCAGCATTTT
.	TRBJ1-6	14	TRBV5-1	.	CASSLALGNSPLHF	TGCGCCAGCAGCTTGGCCCTAGGAAATTCACCCCTCCACTTT
TRBD2	TRBJ2-3	16	TRBV9	once	CASSVELTGGLDTQYF	TGTGCCAGCAGCGTCGAGCTTACGGGAGGGTTAGATACGCAGTATTTT
TRBD2	TRBJ2-1	16	TRBV4-1	.	CASAQRERSSYNEQFF	TGCGCCAGCGCGCAGCGGGAGAGGTCGTCCTACAATGAGCAGTTCTTC